This T cell receptor (beta chain) came from a study of T cells after yellow fever vaccination. Overall study context: Low-cell-number fractions were prepared with SMART-Seq v4 Ultra Low Input. Findings and caveats of the study: Weaker in magnitude, the secondary response showed a faster peak on day 5 versus 15. CD4 and CD8 compartments shared a small share of clonotypes.

Per germline, CDR1 LGHNA and CDR2 YSLEER. This CDR3 has 16 amino acids. The trim removed 2 bases at V and 4 bases at J, leaving 10 bases unmatched. UMIs and a universal primer site were added when TCR cDNA was made by 5'RACE template switching. TCRdb analysed the 5' RACE reads with MiXCR anew, one entry per CDR3 protein. The table includes around 600,000 distinct CDR3 sequences, around 12% detected once. This clonotype was detected a few times. Its antigen is undetermined. This chain joins TRBV4-3 and TRBJ2-7; 8 positions agree with TRBD1. This clonotype was obtained from a man between 25 and 39 years old who received the YFV17D yellow fever vaccine. Specimen: PBMCs, collected on the day of the yellow fever booster vaccination. The CDR3 bases are TGCGCCAGCAGCCAAACCGACAGGGGAGTTCGGTACGAGCAGTACTTC. This gives the protein CASSQTDRGVRYEQYF.